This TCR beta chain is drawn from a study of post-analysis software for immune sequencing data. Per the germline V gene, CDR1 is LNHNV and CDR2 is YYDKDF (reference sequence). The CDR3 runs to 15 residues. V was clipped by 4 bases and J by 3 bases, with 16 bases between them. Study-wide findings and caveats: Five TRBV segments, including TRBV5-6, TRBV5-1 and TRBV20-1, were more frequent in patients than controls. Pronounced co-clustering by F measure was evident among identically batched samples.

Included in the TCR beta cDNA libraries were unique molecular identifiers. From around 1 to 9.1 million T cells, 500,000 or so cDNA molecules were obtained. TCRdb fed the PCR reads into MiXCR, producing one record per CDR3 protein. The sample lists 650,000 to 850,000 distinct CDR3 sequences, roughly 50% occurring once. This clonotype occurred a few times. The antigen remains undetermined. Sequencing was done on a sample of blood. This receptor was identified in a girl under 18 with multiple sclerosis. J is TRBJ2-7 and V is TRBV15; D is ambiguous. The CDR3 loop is CATSTPGPLFYEQYF. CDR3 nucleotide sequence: TGTGCCACCAGCACCCCAGGACCTCTTTTCTACGAGCAGTACTTC.